The text below deals with one TCR beta chain. This specimen comes from a study of blood T cell repertoires in COVID-19. Background on the study: Both acute and convalescent COVID-19 samples were obtained from the United States, Italy and Spain. In each case, the material was cDNA or gDNA derived from T cells, B-cell-depleted T cells, or PBMCs.

V lost 10 bases, J lost 3 bases, and 12 bases lay in between. The CDR3 extends over 13 amino acids. In the original workflow: Amplification with reference gene primers provided the estimates of nucleated cell counts. Profiling relied on immunoSEQ multiplex PCR, and the TCRdb table lists in-frame clones only, not all of them. V and J calls plus clone size are reproduced from that table; the DNA served to infer D and trimming. The data contain approximately 160,000 clones, around nine tenths of them singletons. Material for sequencing was peripheral blood. The TCR was taken from a man between 60 and 75 years old with active or convalescent COVID-19. The chain couples TRBV12-3 or TRBV12-4 to TRBJ2-2; possible D gene TRBD1, 6 bases. The CDR3 DNA is TGTGCCACCAGACAGGCAGACACCGGGGAGCTGTTTTTT. It specifies CATRQADTGELFF.